The entry that follows covers one T cell receptor beta chain sequence. As originally analysed: Researchers report that nucleated cell counts were estimated from reference gene primer amplification. Profiling relied on immunoSEQ multiplex PCR, and the TCRdb table lists in-frame clones only, not all of them. V and J calls and clone size are copied from that table; D and trimming were computed from the DNA. In the table there are approximately 150,000 clones, 80% to 90% of which are singletons. The sample belongs to a study of blood T cell repertoires in COVID-19. Study-wide background: Samples taken during acute and convalescent COVID-19 were collected in the United States, Italy and Spain. T cells, B-cell-depleted T cells, or PBMCs supplied cDNA or gDNA.

Germline V CDR1 and CDR2: SGHAT, FQNNGV. The ends were cut back, 0 bases at V and 0 bases at J, with 8 bases in the middle. This CDR3 spans 15 amino acids. The material sequenced was peripheral blood. The J gene is TRBJ1-1, the V gene TRBV11-2; D is unresolved. The TCR sequence derives from a woman aged 50 to 60 with active or convalescent COVID-19. The CDR3 is CASSLEISMNTEAFF. The DNA for the CDR3 is TGTGCCAGCAGCTTAGAAATTTCCATGAACACTGAAGCTTTCTTT.